This is a list of T cell receptor beta chains from one sample in a study of chemoradiotherapy in HPV16-positive cancers. Libraries were prepared by immunoSEQ multiplex PCR; TCRdb keeps only in-frame clonotypes and omits some of them. The data contain several thousand clones, roughly 95% of them singletons. This specimen was tumor tissue, taken from a patient who underwent chemoradiotherapy. These receptors were collected from a human donor with HPV-associated anogenital cancer. Each CDR3 is given with its conserved first and last residue. A D gene is named only where the DNA matches it firmly. Only part of the rows carry a size: once, few, many, or a class if the clone is expanded.

j_call v_call clone_size d_call cdr3_aa cdr3_nt
TRBJ2-3 TRBV5-4 . . CASSLVQITDTQYF TGTGCCAGCAGCTTGGTACAGATCACAGATACGCAGTATTTT
TRBJ1-1 TRBV19 . . CASKRGYTEAFF TGTGCCAGTAAGAGGGGTTACACTGAAGCTTTCTTT
TRBJ2-4 TRBV10-2 . . CASSEFQGGVKNIQYF TGCGCCAGCAGTGAGTTCCAAGGAGGGGTCAAAAACATTCAGTACTTC
TRBJ1-1 TRBV9 . . CASSVSGQNTEAFF TGTGCCAGCAGCGTATCCGGGCAGAACACTGAAGCTTTCTTT
TRBJ2-5 TRBV7-2 . . CASSLSPQETQYF TGTGCCAGCAGCTTATCCCCCCAAGAGACCCAGTACTTC
TRBJ1-1 TRBV11-3 . . CASSFRNTEAFF TGTGCCAGCAGCTTCAGGAACACTGAAGCTTTCTTT
TRBJ2-1 TRBV7-2 . TRBD2 CASNSPGGRPHNEQFF TGTGCCAGCAACAGCCCGGGGGGTAGACCGCACAATGAGCAGTTCTTC
TRBJ1-4 TRBV9 . . CASSVRGAGAEKLFF TGTGCCAGCAGCGTGAGGGGGGCCGGGGCTGAAAAACTGTTTTTT
TRBJ2-3 TRBV7-2 . TRBD2 CASSQNPLAGLSTDTQYF TGTGCCAGCAGCCAAAACCCACTAGCGGGGTTGAGCACAGATACGCAGTATTTT
TRBJ1-5 TRBV6-1 . TRBD1 CASSRGQGGNQPQHF TGTGCCAGCAGTCGTGGACAGGGAGGAAATCAGCCCCAGCATTTT
TRBJ1-1 TRBV5-6 . . CASRRDRNTEAFF TGTGCCAGCAGACGAGACCGGAACACTGAAGCTTTCTTT
TRBJ2-1 TRBV2 . TRBD2 CASSSGTIYEQFF TGTGCCAGCAGTTCCGGGACTATCTATGAGCAGTTCTTC
TRBJ2-7 TRBV7-2 . . CASSLTNREEQYF TGTGCCAGCAGCTTAACTAACAGGGAGGAGCAGTACTTC
TRBJ2-1 TRBV9 . . CASSVVGMGYGDNEQFF TGTGCCAGCAGCGTAGTGGGAATGGGCTACGGCGACAATGAGCAGTTCTTC
TRBJ2-5 TRBV6-5 . TRBD1 CASSYSGQGTETQYF TGTGCCAGCAGTTACTCCGGACAGGGAACGGAGACCCAGTACTTC
TRBJ2-1 TRBV7-2 . . CASSLWNVNEQFF TGTGCCAGCAGCTTATGGAACGTCAATGAGCAGTTCTTC
TRBJ2-1 TRBV6-5 . . CASSYSNRNEQFF TGTGCCAGCAGTTACTCGAACAGAAATGAGCAGTTCTTC
TRBJ2-1 TRBV10-3 once . CAISALDEQFF TGTGCCATCAGTGCGTTAGATGAGCAGTTCTTC
TRBJ2-5 TRBV5-1 . . CASSARFDAETQYF TGCGCCAGCAGCGCCCGGTTTGATGCGGAGACCCAGTACTTC
TRBJ1-1 TRBV7-2 . . CASSLFGGEAFF TGTGCCAGCAGCTTATTCGGGGGTGAAGCTTTCTTT
TRBJ1-2 TRBV10-1 . TRBD1 CASSESGQDYGYTF TGCGCCAGCAGTGAGTCGGGACAGGACTATGGCTACACCTTC
TRBJ1-1 TRBV29-1 . TRBD1 CSARQGVAEAFF TGCAGCGCCCGACAGGGGGTGGCTGAAGCTTTCTTT
TRBJ1-4 TRBV6-5 . . CASRTDRATNEKLFF TGTGCCAGCAGGACCGACCGGGCAACTAATGAAAAACTGTTTTTT
TRBJ2-1 TRBV7-2 once TRBD1 CASSLAGTGNVQFF TGTGCCAGCAGCTTAGCGGGGACAGGGAATGTGCAGTTCTTC
TRBJ2-2 TRBV11-3 . . CASSLGGAFTGELFF TGTGCCAGCAGCTTAGGGGGGGCCTTCACCGGGGAGCTGTTTTTT
TRBJ2-3 TRBV19 once TRBD2 CASSPRTSGYTDTQYF TGTGCCAGTAGTCCGAGGACTAGCGGGTACACAGATACGCAGTATTTT
TRBJ1-1 TRBV16 . . CASSQFTGQNTEAFF TGTGCCAGCAGCCAATTTACGGGCCAGAACACTGAAGCTTTCTTT
TRBJ2-7 TRBV6-6 . . CASSYARGSYEQYF TGTGCCAGCAGTTACGCCAGGGGATCCTACGAGCAGTACTTC
TRBJ1-1 TRBV19 . TRBD1 CASSAQTGSGMNTEAFF TGTGCCAGTAGTGCCCAGACAGGGAGTGGAATGAACACTGAAGCTTTCTTT
TRBJ2-7 TRBV2 . . CASSSGLNRYEQYF TGTGCCAGCAGTTCTGGACTAAACCGCTACGAGCAGTACTTC
TRBJ2-7 TRBV7-9 . . CASSRSAVVGEQYF TGTGCCAGCAGCCGATCGGCCGTAGTTGGCGAGCAGTACTTC
TRBJ2-6 TRBV13 . . CASSLRGLGANVLTF TGTGCCAGCAGCTTACGGGGGCTAGGGGCCAACGTCCTGACTTTC
TRBJ1-5 TRBV10-1 . TRBD1 CASTRGRIVQPQHF TGCGCCAGCACCAGGGGGCGCATTGTTCAGCCCCAGCATTTT